This T cell receptor (beta chain) is from a study of cytomegalovirus exposure and HLA in healthy donors. Findings and caveats of the study: Relative to the approximately 630-donor mean, N-insertions were reportedly fewer in an Asian-associated ancestry cluster in a later analysis.

The germline V gene encodes CDR1 SGHTS and CDR2 YDEGEE. The CDR3 covers 10 residues. On this clone: As yet, its antigen is unknown. Sequence at one end of the junction differs from germline and may be a read error.

Nominal health characterized the donors when sampled, though unrecorded immune exposures were likely. 13 Jbeta primers and 60 Vbeta primers were used for the PCR. Some clones are missing from TCRdb's copy, which holds only in-frame ones; the method was immunoSEQ multiplex PCR. Of around 130,000 clones in the sample, around 75% were seen once. The sequence was collected from a woman in her 40s in good health and CMV-seropositive. The sample consisted of PBMCs. The rearrangement joins TRBV5-8 to TRBJ1-1; maybe TRBD1 (5 bases). The CDR3: CASRTWGGIF. The CDR3 DNA follows: TGTGCCAGTAGAACTTGGGGGGGGATCTTT.